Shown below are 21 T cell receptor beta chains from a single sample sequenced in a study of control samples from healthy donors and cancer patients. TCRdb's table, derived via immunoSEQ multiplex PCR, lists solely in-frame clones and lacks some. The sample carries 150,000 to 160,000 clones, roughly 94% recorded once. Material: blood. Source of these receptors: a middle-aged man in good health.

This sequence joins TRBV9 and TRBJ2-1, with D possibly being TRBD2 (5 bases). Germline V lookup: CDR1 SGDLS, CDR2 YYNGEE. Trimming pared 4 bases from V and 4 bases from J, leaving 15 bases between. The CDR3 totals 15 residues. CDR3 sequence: CASSLDPPGYNEQFF. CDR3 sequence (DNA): TGTGCCAGCAGCTTGGACCCCCCGGGATACAATGAGCAGTTCTTC.

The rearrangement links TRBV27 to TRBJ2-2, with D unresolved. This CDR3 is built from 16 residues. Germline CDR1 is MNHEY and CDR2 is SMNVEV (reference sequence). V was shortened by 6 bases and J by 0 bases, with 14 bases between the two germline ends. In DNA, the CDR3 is TGTGCCAGCAGCCGTCGTTATCGGACGAACACCGGGGAGCTGTTTTTT. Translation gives CASSRRYRTNTGELFF.

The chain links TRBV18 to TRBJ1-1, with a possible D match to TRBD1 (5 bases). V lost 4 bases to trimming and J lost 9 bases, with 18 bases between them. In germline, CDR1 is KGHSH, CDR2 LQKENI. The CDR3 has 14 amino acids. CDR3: CASSRTEGGVQAFF. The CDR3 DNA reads TGTGCCAGCTCACGGACGGAGGGAGGGGTACAAGCTTTCTTT.

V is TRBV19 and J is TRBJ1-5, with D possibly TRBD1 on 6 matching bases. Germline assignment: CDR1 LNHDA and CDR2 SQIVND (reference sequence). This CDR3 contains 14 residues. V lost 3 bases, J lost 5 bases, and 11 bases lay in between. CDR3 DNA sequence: TGTGCCAGTAGTATCGGGACACTTTATCAGCCCCAGCATTTT. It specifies CASSIGTLYQPQHF.

CDR3 sequence: CASSDRQTTYEQYF. The DNA of the CDR3 is TGTGCCAGCAGTGATCGACAGACTACTTACGAGCAGTACTTC. The chain combines TRBV6-1 with TRBJ2-7; D might be TRBD1 or TRBD2, each matching 5 bases. The germline CDR1 and CDR2 sequences are MNHNS and SASEGT. The ends were cut back, 3 bases at V and 4 bases at J, with 13 bases in the middle. The CDR3 is 14 residues long.

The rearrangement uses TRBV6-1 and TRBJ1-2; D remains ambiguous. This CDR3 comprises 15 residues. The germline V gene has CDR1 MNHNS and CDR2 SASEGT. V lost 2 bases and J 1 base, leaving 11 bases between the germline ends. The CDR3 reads CASSEHWGSNYGYTF. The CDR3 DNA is TGTGCCAGCAGTGAACATTGGGGTAGTAACTATGGCTACACCTTC.

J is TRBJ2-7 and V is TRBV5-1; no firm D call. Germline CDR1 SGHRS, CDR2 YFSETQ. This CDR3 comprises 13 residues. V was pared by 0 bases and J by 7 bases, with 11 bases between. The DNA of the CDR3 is TGCGCCAGCAGCTTGGGTGGCGGATTAGAGCAGTACTTC. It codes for CASSLGGGLEQYF.

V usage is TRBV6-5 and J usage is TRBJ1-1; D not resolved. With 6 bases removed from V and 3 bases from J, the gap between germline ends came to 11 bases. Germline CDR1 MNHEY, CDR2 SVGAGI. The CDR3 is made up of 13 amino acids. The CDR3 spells CASRRRVDTEAFF. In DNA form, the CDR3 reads TGTGCCAGCAGACGTAGGGTGGACACTGAAGCTTTCTTT.

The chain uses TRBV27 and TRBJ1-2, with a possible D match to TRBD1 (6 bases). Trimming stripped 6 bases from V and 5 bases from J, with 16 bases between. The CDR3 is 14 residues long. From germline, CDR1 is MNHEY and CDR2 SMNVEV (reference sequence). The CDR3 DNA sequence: TGTGCCAGCAGAGGCAGGGGAGAAGGTTATGGCTACACCTTC. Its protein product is CASRGRGEGYGYTF.

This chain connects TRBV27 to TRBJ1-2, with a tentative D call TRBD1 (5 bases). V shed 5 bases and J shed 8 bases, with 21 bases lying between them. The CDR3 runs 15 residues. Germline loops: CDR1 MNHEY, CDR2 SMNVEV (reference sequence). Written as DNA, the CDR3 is TGTGCCAGCAGTGGGCCCGGGACGGCTAATAAGGGCTACACCTTC. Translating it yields CASSGPGTANKGYTF.

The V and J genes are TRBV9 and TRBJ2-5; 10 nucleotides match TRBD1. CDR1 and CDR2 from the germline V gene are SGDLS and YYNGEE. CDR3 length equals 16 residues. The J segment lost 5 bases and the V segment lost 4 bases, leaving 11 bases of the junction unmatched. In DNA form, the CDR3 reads TGTGCCAGCAGCCTCTCCGGGACAGGGGTGTTTGAGACCCAGTACTTC. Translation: CASSLSGTGVFETQYF.

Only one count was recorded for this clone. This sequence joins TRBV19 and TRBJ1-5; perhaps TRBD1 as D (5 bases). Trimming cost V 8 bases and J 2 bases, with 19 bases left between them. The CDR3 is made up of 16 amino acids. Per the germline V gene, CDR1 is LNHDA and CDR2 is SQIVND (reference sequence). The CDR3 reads CASGLGGGMGNQPQHF. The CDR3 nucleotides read TGTGCCAGTGGACTTGGGGGAGGGATGGGCAATCAGCCCCAGCATTTT.

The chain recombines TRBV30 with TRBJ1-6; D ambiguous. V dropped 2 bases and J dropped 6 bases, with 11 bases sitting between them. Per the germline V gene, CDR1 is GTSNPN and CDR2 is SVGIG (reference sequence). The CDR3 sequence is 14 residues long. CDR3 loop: CAWSPARPNSPLHF. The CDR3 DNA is TGTGCCTGGAGTCCCGCCAGGCCTAATTCACCCCTCCACTTT.

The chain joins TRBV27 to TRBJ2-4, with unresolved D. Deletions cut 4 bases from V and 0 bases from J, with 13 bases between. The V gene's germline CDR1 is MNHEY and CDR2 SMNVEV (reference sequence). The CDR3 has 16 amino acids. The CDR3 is CASSSRAQLAKNIQYF. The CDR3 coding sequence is TGTGCCAGCAGTTCCCGGGCTCAGCTAGCCAAAAACATTCAGTACTTC.

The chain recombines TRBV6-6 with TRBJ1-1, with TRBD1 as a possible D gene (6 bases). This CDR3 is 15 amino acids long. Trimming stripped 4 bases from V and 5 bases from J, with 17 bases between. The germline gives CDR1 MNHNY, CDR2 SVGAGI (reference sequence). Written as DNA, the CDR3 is TGTGCCAGCAGTTTCACCAGGGGTGGTTTGACTGAAGCTTTCTTT. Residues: CASSFTRGGLTEAFF.

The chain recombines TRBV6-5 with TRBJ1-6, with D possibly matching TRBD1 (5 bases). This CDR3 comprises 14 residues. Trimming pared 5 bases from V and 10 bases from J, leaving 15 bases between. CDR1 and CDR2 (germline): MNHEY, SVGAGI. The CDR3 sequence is CASSNRGPASPLHF. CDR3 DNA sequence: TGTGCCAGCAGTAACCGGGGCCCTGCGTCACCCCTCCACTTT.

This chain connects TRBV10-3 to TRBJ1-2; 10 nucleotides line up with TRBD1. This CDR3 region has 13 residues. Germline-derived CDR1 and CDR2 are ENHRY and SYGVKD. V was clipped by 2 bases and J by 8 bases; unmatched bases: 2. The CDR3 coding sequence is TGTGCCATCAGTGAGCGGGACAGGGGAGGCTACACCTTC. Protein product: CAISERDRGGYTF.

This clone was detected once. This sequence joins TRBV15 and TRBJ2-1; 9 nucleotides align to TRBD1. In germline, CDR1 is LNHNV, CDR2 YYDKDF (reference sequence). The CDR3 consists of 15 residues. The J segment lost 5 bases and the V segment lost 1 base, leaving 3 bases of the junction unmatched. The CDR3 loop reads CATSRGQGVHNEQFF. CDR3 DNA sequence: TGTGCCACCAGCAGAGGACAGGGGGTGCACAATGAGCAGTTCTTC.

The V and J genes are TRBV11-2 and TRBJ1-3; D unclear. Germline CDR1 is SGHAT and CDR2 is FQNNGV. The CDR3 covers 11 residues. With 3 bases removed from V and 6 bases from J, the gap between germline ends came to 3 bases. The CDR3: CASSLKNTIYF. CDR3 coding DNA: TGTGCCAGCAGCTTGAAAAACACCATATATTTT.

The DNA for the CDR3 is TGTGCCAGCAGCCTGGCTGACAACTGGGGAGGCTACACCTTC. This gives the protein CASSLADNWGGYTF. The chain joins TRBV5-4 to TRBJ1-2; no definite D call. Per germline, CDR1 SGHNT and CDR2 YYREEE (reference sequence). V was clipped by 4 bases and J by 8 bases, with 18 bases between them. This CDR3 contains 14 residues. Full variable domain (rest looked up from reference TRBV5-4 and TRBJ1-2): ETGVTQSPTHLIKTRGQQVTLRCSSQSGHNTVSWYQQALGQGPQFIFQYYREEENGRGNFPPRFSGLQFPNYSSELNVNALELDDSALYLCASSLADNWGGYTFGSGTRLTVV.

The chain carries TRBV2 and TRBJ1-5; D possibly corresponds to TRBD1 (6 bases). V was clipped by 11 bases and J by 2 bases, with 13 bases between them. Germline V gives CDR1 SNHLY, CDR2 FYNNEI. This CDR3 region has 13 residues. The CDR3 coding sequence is TGTGCCGGGGGCCGGGTCCGCAATCAGCCCCAGCATTTT. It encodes CAGGRVRNQPQHF.